Here is one T cell receptor beta chain with its context. Its specificity is not known. After isolation, RNA underwent reverse transcription to generate cDNA as the sequencing template. TCRdb's copy holds only in-frame clones and misses some; the assay was immunoSEQ multiplex PCR. Among tens of thousands of clones listed, about nine tenths were seen once. This sample stems from a study of CD8+ T cells in alopecia areata. Indicated treatment: oral pan-JAK inhibitor, 5-10 mg twice daily. Overall study results and limits: Alphabeta T cells residing in normal skin are also sequenced in scalp samples.

The germline gives CDR1 SQVTM, CDR2 ANQGSEA. The CDR3 contains 12 residues. With 8 bases removed from V and 4 bases from J, the gap between germline ends came to 15 bases. The chain has TRBV29-1 and TRBJ2-7; no definite D call. This clonotype was sampled from a human donor with alopecia areata. The sample was CD8+ T cells sorted from blood, taken at week 24, from a patient treated with tofacitinib. The DNA for the CDR3 is TGCAGCATTGCCGACCTTCCGTACGAGCAGTACTTC. Residues: CSIADLPYEQYF.